These 18 T cell receptor beta chains share one sample of origin, sequenced in a study of shared clonotypes between healthy human individuals. Libraries were prepared by immunoSEQ multiplex PCR; TCRdb keeps only in-frame clonotypes and omits some of them. This sample has some 2.1 million clones, with about 95% found just once. Naive CD8 cells comprised CD45RO-negative, CCR7-positively selected cells, excluding terminally differentiated effector memory CD45RA+ cells. The specimen sequenced was naive CD8+ T cells sorted from blood. The receptors derive from a man younger than 35 in good health.

The chain couples TRBV14 to TRBJ1-6; D remains unclear. Trimming removed 4 bases at V and 9 bases at J, with 13 bases between. The germline CDR1 and CDR2 sequences are SGHDN and FVKESK. The length of the CDR3 is 14 residues. The DNA for the CDR3 is TGTGCCAGCAGCCCGACTGGTTGGGGTTCACCCCTCCACTTT. Its protein product is CASSPTGWGSPLHF.

The chain couples TRBV15 to TRBJ2-5; no clear D gene. CDR1 LNHNV and CDR2 YYDKDF come from the germline V gene (reference sequence). The CDR3 totals 13 residues. V lost 4 bases, J lost 3 bases, and 9 bases lay in between. CDR3 loop: CATSTSREETQYF. Written as DNA, the CDR3 is TGTGCCACCAGCACGAGCAGAGAAGAGACCCAGTACTTC.

This clone turned up a few times. The chain recombines TRBV5-6 with TRBJ2-5; TRBD1 might be the D (5 bases). V was trimmed by 4 bases and J by 5 bases, leaving 18 bases between them. CDR1 SGHDT and CDR2 YYEEEE come from the germline V gene. The CDR3 extends over 15 amino acids. CDR3 DNA sequence: TGTGCCAGCAGCCCCGAGGACACCAACCCTGAGACCCAGTACTTC. Translated, it gives CASSPEDTNPETQYF. The full variable domain, its missing parts supplied by reference TRBV5-6 and TRBJ2-5, is DAGVTQSPTHLIKTRGQQVTLRCSPKSGHDTVSWYQQALGQGPQFIFQYYEEEERQRGNFPDRFSGHQFPNYSSELNVNALLLGDSALYLCASSPEDTNPETQYFGPGTRLLVL.

This clone was counted once. The chain is built from TRBV7-9 and TRBJ2-1; D gene ambiguous. Germline V gene lookup returns CDR1 SEHNR and CDR2 FQNEAQ (reference sequence). The CDR3 sequence is 11 residues long. V lost 2 bases and J 9 bases, leaving 5 bases between the germline ends. The CDR3 DNA reads TGTGCCAGCAGCTTAATATTTGAGCAGTTCTTC. It encodes CASSLIFEQFF.

CDR3 nucleotides: TGTGCCAGCAGGAACCGAGGCTACGAGCAGTACTTC. Its translation: CASRNRGYEQYF. The rearrangement joins TRBV6-1 to TRBJ2-7; D call uncertain. There are 12 residues in the CDR3. Germline CDR1 and CDR2: MNHNS and SASEGT. Deletions cut 6 bases from V and 3 bases from J, with 9 bases between.

V usage is TRBV5-8 and J usage is TRBJ2-3, with D tentatively TRBD2 (6 bases). With 2 bases removed from V and 1 base from J, the gap between germline ends came to 11 bases. This CDR3 has 15 amino acids. Germline-derived CDR1 and CDR2 are SGHTS and YDEGEE. The CDR3 region is CASSFHASGTDTQYF. In nucleotides, the CDR3 is TGTGCCAGCAGCTTCCACGCTAGCGGCACAGATACGCAGTATTTT.

The gene calls are TRBV6-5 and TRBJ2-3; 9 nucleotides line up with TRBD2. This CDR3 contains 15 residues. Losses at the gene ends were 7 bases for V and 6 bases for J; bases not matched to a gene: 11. CDR1 and CDR2 (germline): MNHEY, SVGAGI. The CDR3 spells CASNRAGGRFDTQYF. The CDR3, as DNA: TGTGCCAGCAATCGGGCGGGGGGGCGGTTCGATACGCAGTATTTT.

The chain joins TRBV18 to TRBJ1-2, with TRBD1 matching over 7 bases. The CDR3 runs to 13 residues. The germline CDR1 and CDR2 sequences are KGHSH and LQKENI. V dropped 2 bases and J dropped 7; count of bases not matched to a gene: 4. The CDR3 nucleotides read TGTGCCAGCTCACCAAACAGGGGTAGTGGCTACACCTTC. This encodes CASSPNRGSGYTF.

The V gene is TRBV7-9, the J gene TRBJ2-5; perhaps TRBD1 as D (6 bases). The CDR3 is 15 amino acids. The V gene's germline CDR1 is SEHNR and CDR2 FQNEAQ (reference sequence). The V end lost 4 bases, the J end lost 2 bases, and 14 bases lay between the germline ends. The CDR3 region is CASSWDIAIQETQYF. In DNA, the CDR3 is TGTGCCAGCAGCTGGGACATAGCGATACAAGAGACCCAGTACTTC. Looking up the rest from reference TRBV7-9 and TRBJ2-5 gives the full variable domain: DTGVSQNPRHKITKRGQNVTFRCDPISEHNRLYWYRQTLGQGPEFLTYFQNEAQLEKSRLLSDRFSAERPKGSFSTLEIQRTEQGDSAMYLCASSWDIAIQETQYFGPGTRLLVL.

The rearrangement joins TRBV2 to TRBJ1-1, with a possible D match to TRBD1 (6 bases). The V end lost 7 bases, the J end lost 1 base, and 13 bases lay between the germline ends. This CDR3 is 14 amino acids long. Per the germline V gene, CDR1 is SNHLY and CDR2 is FYNNEI. The CDR3 loop is CASIPGHENTEAFF. The CDR3 DNA follows: TGTGCCAGCATTCCGGGACATGAGAACACTGAAGCTTTCTTT.

This clone was found once. The rearrangement uses TRBV28 and TRBJ1-6; 8 bases align to TRBD1. CDR1 and CDR2 (germline): MDHEN, SYDVKM. Germline trimming cut 5 bases from V and 7 bases from J; bases unmatched to any gene: 10. This CDR3 region has 16 residues. CDR3 DNA sequence: TGTGCCAGCAGTCCCCCAGGACAGGGCGAAAATTCACCCCTCCACTTT. It yields the protein CASSPPGQGENSPLHF.

The chain employs TRBV5-5 and TRBJ2-7; 7 nucleotides agree with TRBD2. Trimming at V came to 2 bases and at J to 4 bases, leaving 6 bases not matched to a gene. The CDR3 covers 14 residues. In germline, CDR1 is SGHKS, CDR2 YYEKEE (reference sequence). For the CDR3, the DNA is TGTGCCAGCAGCTTTGGGAGGGGTAGGTACGAGCAGTACTTC. It encodes CASSFGRGRYEQYF.

V is TRBV7-9 and J is TRBJ2-2, with 12 bases identical to TRBD2. From germline, CDR1 is SEHNR and CDR2 FQNEAQ (reference sequence). The trim removed 5 bases at V and 8 bases at J, leaving 6 bases unmatched. The CDR3 sequence is 15 residues long. In DNA form, the CDR3 reads TGTGCCAGCAGCCCGCCGACTAGCGGGAGAGGGGAGCTGTTTTTT. Encoded protein: CASSPPTSGRGELFF.

The J gene is TRBJ2-7, the V gene TRBV5-1; D is ambiguous. The V end was cut by 4 bases, the J end by 2 bases, with 13 bases between. The length of the CDR3 is 14 residues. CDR1 SGHRS and CDR2 YFSETQ come from the germline V gene. CDR3 bases: TGCGCCAGCAGCCTCAATGCGGTGGCCTACGAGCAGTACTTC. It codes for CASSLNAVAYEQYF.

The rearrangement links TRBV10-1 to TRBJ2-3; D remains unclear. Trimming took off 2 bases at V and 4 bases at J, with 10 bases between the two ends. The CDR3 length is 14 residues. Looked up from germline, CDR1 is WNHNN and CDR2 is SYGVQD (reference sequence). The CDR3 loop is CASSEASRPDTQYF. The CDR3 bases are TGCGCCAGCAGTGAGGCAAGTCGACCAGATACGCAGTATTTT.

V usage is TRBV10-3 and J usage is TRBJ2-5; 9 bases are shared with TRBD1. Trimming cost V 3 bases and J 4 bases; bases outside gene matches: 6. The CDR3 is 15 residues long. Germline assignment: CDR1 ENHRY and CDR2 SYGVKD. CDR3 sequence reads: CAISDSTGGVETQYF. CDR3 bases: TGTGCCATCAGTGACTCCACAGGGGGCGTAGAGACCCAGTACTTC.

V gene TRBV9 combines with J gene TRBJ2-2; weak D call: TRBD1 (5 bases). Germline-derived CDR1 and CDR2 are SGDLS and YYNGEE. This CDR3 has 14 residues. The V end lost 7 bases, the J end lost 5 bases, and 15 bases lay between the germline ends. CDR3 DNA sequence: TGTGCCAGCCGGTTGCTGCAGGGAACCGGGGAGCTGTTTTTT. The encoded protein is CASRLLQGTGELFF.

This clone has just one count. Other DNA sequences in this specimen translate into the identical CDR3. The rearrangement links TRBV30 to TRBJ2-7; maybe TRBD1 (6 bases). The germline CDR1 and CDR2 sequences are GTSNPN and SVGIG (reference sequence). This CDR3 contains 13 residues. Trimming took 3 bases from V and 3 from J, leaving 12 bases between them. CDR3 sequence reads: CAWSPGVGYEQYF. The CDR3 DNA is TGTGCCTGGAGCCCAGGGGTGGGCTACGAGCAGTACTTC.